This T cell receptor (beta chain) was sequenced in a study of T cells after yellow fever vaccination. The study's findings and limits: After the booster, 96% of CD4 and 75% to 90% of CD8 primary-response clones were re-detected. A small proportion of clonotypes was detected in both the CD4 and CD8 compartments.

This clonotype came up many times. Its antigen is undetermined. UMIs were added to TCR cDNA along with a universal primer site when it was made by 5'RACE template switching. TCRdb independently ran MiXCR on the 5' RACE reads; one entry per CDR3 protein. The table shows about 340,000 distinct CDR3 sequences, with 8.7% occurring only once. The CDR3 covers 13 residues. In germline, CDR1 is SGHRS, CDR2 YFSETQ. The germline V and J ends were trimmed by 1 base and 5 bases, with 7 bases remaining between them. This chain uses TRBV5-1 with TRBJ2-1; D remains unclear. Sequenced material: PBMCs, taken on the day of the first yellow fever vaccination. The clonotype comes from a man younger than 35 who received the YFV17D yellow fever vaccine. The CDR3: CASSLRVHNEQFF. The DNA of the CDR3 is TGCGCCAGCAGCTTGCGGGTCCACAATGAGCAGTTCTTC.